The subject of this entry is one T cell receptor (beta chain). The V segment lost 1 base and the J segment 6 bases; nucleotides outside the gene matches: 11. The CDR3 is 17 amino acids. Germline values: CDR1 SGHAT, CDR2 FQNNGV. Measured with immunoSEQ multiplex PCR; TCRdb has only the in-frame clones, and not every one. The data show tens of thousands of clones, with roughly four fifths seen just once and about 2.4% held by the top ten. This specimen comes from a study of OX40 agonist ivuxolimab in advanced cancers. Overall study: Ivuxolimab, an antibody that agonizes OX40 (CD134), was administered to the patients. Enrollees could have had prior anti-PD-1, anti-PD-L1 or anti-CTLA-4 therapy, which approximately 38% had received.

The specimen comprised CD4+ or CD8+ T cells sorted from blood, sampled in a trial of the OX40 agonist ivuxolimab. This TCR was sampled from an adult with an advanced solid tumor such as melanoma, head and neck, liver or kidney cancer. The chain has TRBV11-2 and TRBJ2-3; 9 bases are shared with TRBD2. The CDR3 nucleotides read TGTGCCAGCAGCTTAGTCCTCGGCGGGAGGGCCTTGGATACGCAGTATTTT. Amino acid sequence: CASSLVLGGRALDTQYF.